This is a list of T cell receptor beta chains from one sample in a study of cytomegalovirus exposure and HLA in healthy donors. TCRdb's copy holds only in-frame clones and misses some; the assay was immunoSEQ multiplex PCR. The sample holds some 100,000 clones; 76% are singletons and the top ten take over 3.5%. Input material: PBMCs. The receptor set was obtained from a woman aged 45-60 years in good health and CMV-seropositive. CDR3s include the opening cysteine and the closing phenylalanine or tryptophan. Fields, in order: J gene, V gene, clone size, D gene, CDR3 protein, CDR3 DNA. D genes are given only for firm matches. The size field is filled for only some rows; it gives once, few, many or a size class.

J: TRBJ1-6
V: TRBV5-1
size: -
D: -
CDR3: CASSLESGIPYNSPLHF
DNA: TGCGCCAGCAGCTTGGAATCAGGGATACCTTATAATTCACCCCTCCACTTT

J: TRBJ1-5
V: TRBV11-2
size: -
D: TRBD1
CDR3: CASSLGQGINQPQHF
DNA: TGTGCCAGCAGCCTTGGACAGGGGATTAATCAGCCCCAGCATTTT

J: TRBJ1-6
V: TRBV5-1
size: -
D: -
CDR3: CASSLGQGLSPLHF
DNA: TGCGCCAGCAGCTTGGGGCAGGGTCTTTCACCCCTCCACTTT

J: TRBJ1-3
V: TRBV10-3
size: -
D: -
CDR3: CAISEMAGRNTIYF
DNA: TGTGCCATCAGTGAGATGGCAGGGAGAAACACCATATATTTT

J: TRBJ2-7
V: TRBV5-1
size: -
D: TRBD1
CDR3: CASSFQAGGYEQYF
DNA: TGCGCCAGCAGCTTCCAGGCAGGGGGCTACGAGCAGTACTTC

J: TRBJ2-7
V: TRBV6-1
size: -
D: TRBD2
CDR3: CASSSQRDPHMEQYF
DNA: TGTGCCAGCAGTTCACAGCGGGACCCCCACATGGAGCAGTACTTC

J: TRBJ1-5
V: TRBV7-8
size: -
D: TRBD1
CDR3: CASSLASGQGPGGGQPQHF
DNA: TGTGCCAGCAGCTTAGCGTCGGGACAGGGACCAGGTGGGGGGCAGCCCCAGCATTTT

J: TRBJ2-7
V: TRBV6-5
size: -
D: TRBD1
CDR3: CASSSGTGSSYEQYF
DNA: TGTGCCAGCAGTTCCGGGACAGGCAGCTCCTACGAGCAGTACTTC

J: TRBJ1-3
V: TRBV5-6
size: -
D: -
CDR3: CASSLEGYVGDTIYF
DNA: TGTGCCAGCAGCTTGGAAGGGTACGTGGGAGACACCATATATTTT

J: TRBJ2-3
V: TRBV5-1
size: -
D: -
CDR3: CASSLAGYTDTQYF
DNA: TGCGCCAGCAGCTTGGCCGGGTACACAGATACGCAGTATTTT

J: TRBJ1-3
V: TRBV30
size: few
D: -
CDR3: CAGLEGLSGNTIYF
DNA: TGTGCCGGCCTGGAGGGCCTCTCTGGAAACACCATATATTTT

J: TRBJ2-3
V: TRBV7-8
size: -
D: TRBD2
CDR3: CASSPSEREADTQYF
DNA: TGTGCCAGCAGCCCCTCGGAGCGGGAGGCAGATACGCAGTATTTT

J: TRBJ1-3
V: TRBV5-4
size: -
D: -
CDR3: CASSLGRGFSGNTIYF
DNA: TGTGCCAGCAGCTTGGGGAGGGGTTTCTCTGGAAACACCATATATTTT

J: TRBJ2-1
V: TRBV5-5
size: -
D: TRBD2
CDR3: CASSPHTSGGIEQFF
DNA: TGTGCCAGCAGCCCTCATACTAGCGGGGGGATTGAGCAGTTCTTC

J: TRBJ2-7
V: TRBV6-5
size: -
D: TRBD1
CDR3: CASRDRATYEQYF
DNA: TGTGCCAGCAGAGACAGGGCGACCTACGAGCAGTACTTC

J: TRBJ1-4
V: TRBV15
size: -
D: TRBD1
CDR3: CATSRGADRGLFF
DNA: TGTGCCACCAGCAGAGGGGCGGACAGGGGACTGTTTTTT

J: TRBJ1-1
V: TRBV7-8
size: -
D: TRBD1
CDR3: CASSLGTGATEAFF
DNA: TGTGCCAGCAGCTTAGGGACAGGGGCCACTGAAGCTTTCTTT

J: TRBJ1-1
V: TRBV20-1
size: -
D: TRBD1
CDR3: CAGQGGTEAFF
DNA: TGCGCGGGACAGGGCGGGACTGAAGCTTTCTTT

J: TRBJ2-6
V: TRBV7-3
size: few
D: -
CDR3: CASSLGGASGANVLTF
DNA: TGTGCCAGCAGCTTAGGGGGGGCTAGTGGGGCCAACGTCCTGACTTTC

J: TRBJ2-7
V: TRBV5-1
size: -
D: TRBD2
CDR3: CASSLAGRGVQYF
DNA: TGCGCCAGCAGCTTGGCGGGGCGGGGGGTGCAGTACTTC

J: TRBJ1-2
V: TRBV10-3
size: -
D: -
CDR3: CAITEESRYGYTF
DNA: TGTGCCATCACAGAGGAGTCCCGCTATGGCTACACCTTC

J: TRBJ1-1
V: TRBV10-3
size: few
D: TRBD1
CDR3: CAIRDRVTEAFF
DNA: TGTGCCATCAGGGACAGGGTCACTGAAGCTTTCTTT

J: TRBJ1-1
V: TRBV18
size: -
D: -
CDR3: CATLRGGDTEAFF
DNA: TGTGCCACCTTGAGAGGGGGAGACACTGAAGCTTTCTTT

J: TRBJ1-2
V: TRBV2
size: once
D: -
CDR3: CASSDIAGKNGYTF
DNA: TGTGCCAGCAGTGACATAGCAGGGAAAAATGGCTACACCTTC

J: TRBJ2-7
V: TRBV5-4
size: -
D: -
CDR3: CASSGGTDYEQYF
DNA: TGTGCCAGCAGCGGCGGGACAGACTACGAGCAGTACTTC

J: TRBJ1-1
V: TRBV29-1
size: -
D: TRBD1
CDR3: CSGGQAVTEAFF
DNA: TGCAGCGGGGGACAGGCGGTCACTGAAGCTTTCTTT

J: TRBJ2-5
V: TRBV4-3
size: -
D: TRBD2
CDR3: CASSSKGSASGILLQETQHF
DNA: TGCGCCAGCAGCTCCAAGGGATCGGCTAGCGGGATACTCCTCCAAGAGACCCAGCACTTC

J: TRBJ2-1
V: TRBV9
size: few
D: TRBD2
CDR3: CASSKGLAGYNEQFF
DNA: TGTGCCAGCAGCAAAGGACTAGCGGGATACAATGAGCAGTTCTTC

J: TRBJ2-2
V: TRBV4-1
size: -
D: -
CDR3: CASSQAGSAGELFF
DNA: TGCGCCAGCAGCCAAGCGGGGTCAGCCGGGGAGCTGTTTTTT

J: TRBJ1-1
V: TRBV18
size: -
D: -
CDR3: CASTGVLSDTEAFF
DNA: TGTGCCAGCACCGGGGTTTTAAGCGACACTGAAGCTTTCTTT

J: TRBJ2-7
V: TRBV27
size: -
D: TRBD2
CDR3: CASSRGTSGNYGQYF
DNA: TGTGCCAGCAGCCGCGGGACTAGCGGGAACTACGGGCAGTACTTC

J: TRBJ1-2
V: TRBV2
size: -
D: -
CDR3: CASSESHGGSYGYTF
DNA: TGTGCCAGCAGTGAGTCGCATGGGGGGTCCTATGGCTACACCTTC

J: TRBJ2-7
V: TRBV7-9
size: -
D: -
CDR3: CSSSFKEGPYEQYF
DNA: TGTTCCAGCAGCTTCAAGGAGGGGCCCTACGAGCAGTACTTC

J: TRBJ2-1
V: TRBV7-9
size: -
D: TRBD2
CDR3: CASSSGSTYNEQFF
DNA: TGTGCCAGCAGTAGCGGGTCCACCTACAATGAGCAGTTCTTC

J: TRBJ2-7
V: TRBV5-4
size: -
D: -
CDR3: CASSLEQAIYEQYF
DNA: TGTGCCAGCAGCTTGGAACAGGCTATTTACGAGCAGTACTTC

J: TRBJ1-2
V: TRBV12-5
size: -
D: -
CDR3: CASGLVEISNYGYTF
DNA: TGTGCTAGTGGTTTGGTGGAGATCAGTAACTATGGCTACACCTTC

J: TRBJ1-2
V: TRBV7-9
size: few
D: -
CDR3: CASSRDKDGYTF
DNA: TGTGCCAGCAGCCGGGACAAAGACGGCTACACCTTC

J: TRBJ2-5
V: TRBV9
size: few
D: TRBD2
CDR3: CASSVDSGGRETQYF
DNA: TGTGCTAGCAGCGTAGATAGCGGGGGGAGGGAGACCCAGTACTTC

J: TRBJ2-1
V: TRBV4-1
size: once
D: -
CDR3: CASSQDQRRLGLTYNEQFF
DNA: TGCGCCAGCAGCCAAGATCAGCGTCGCCTGGGACTTACGTACAATGAGCAGTTCTTC

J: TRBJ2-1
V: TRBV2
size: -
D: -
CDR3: CASSAIAVSSYNEQFF
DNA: TGTGCCAGCAGTGCGATAGCGGTTAGCTCCTACAATGAGCAGTTCTTC

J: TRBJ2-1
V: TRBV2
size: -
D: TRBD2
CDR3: CASILAGPNEQFF
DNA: TGTGCCAGCATTTTAGCGGGACCAAATGAGCAGTTCTTC

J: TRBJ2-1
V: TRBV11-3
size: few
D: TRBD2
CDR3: CASSLAGTTIYNEQFF
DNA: TGTGCCAGCAGTTTAGCCGGGACTACCATCTACAATGAGCAGTTCTTC

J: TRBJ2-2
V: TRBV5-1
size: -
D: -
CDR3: CASSLRAARRTGELFF
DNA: TGCGCCAGCAGCCTGAGGGCAGCGCGGAGGACCGGGGAGCTGTTTTTT

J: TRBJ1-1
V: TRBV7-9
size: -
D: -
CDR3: CASSSDITEAFF
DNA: TGTGCCAGCAGCTCCGACATCACTGAAGCTTTCTTT

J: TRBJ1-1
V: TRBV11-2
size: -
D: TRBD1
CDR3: CASSIGQGKAFF
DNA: TGTGCCAGCAGCATAGGACAGGGAAAAGCTTTCTTT

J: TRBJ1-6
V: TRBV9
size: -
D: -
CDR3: CASSVGQGGSPLHF
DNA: TGTGCCAGCAGCGTAGGGCAGGGCGGTTCACCCCTCCACTTT

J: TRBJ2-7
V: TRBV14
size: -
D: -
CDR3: CASSGGGFSYEQYF
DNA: TGTGCCAGCAGCGGGGGAGGATTCTCCTACGAGCAGTACTTC

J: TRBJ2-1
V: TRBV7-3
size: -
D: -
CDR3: CASSLGAAGATYNEQFF
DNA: TGTGCCAGCAGCTTAGGGGCGGCGGGGGCGACCTACAATGAGCAGTTCTTC

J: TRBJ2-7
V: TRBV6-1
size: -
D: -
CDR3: CATSDASYEQYF
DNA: TGTGCCACCAGTGACGCGTCCTACGAGCAGTACTTC

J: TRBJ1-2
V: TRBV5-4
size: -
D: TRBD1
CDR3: CASSLGQGNYGYTF
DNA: TGTGCCAGCAGCTTGGGACAGGGGAACTATGGCTACACCTTC

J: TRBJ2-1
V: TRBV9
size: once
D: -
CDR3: CASSSPRSSYNEQFF
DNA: TGTGCCAGCAGCTCCCCCCGCAGCTCCTACAATGAGCAGTTCTTC